The 27 T cell receptor beta chains in this list originate from one sample, sequenced in a study of blood T cells in healthy people across ages. Through a sample-barcoded 5' primer and a J-beta primer mix, a second PCR was run for about 7 to 12 cycles. MiXCR, applied by TCRdb to the 5' RACE reads, yields one record per CDR3 protein. The sample comprises 450,000 to 600,000 distinct CDR3 sequences, about 29% of which are singletons, and approximately 4% rests with the top ten. The same sample was also used in a study of T cells of mothers and their children.

Sequencing was done on a sample of blood. Every receptor here comes from a boy aged 2 to 10 in good health.

This chain uses TRBV12-3 or TRBV12-4 with TRBJ2-7; 8 nucleotides match TRBD1. There are 13 residues in the CDR3. The ends lost 6 bases at V and 7 bases at J; junction bases unmatched: 8. CDR3 protein: CASSQGAFGEQYF. CDR3 DNA: TGTGCCAGCAGCCAGGGGGCTTTCGGGGAGCAGTACTTC.

This chain connects TRBV6-4 to TRBJ2-5; D possibly corresponds to TRBD1 (6 bases). V shed 2 bases and J shed 1 base, with 17 bases lying between them. Germline V lookup: CDR1 MRHNA, CDR2 SNTAGT. This CDR3 region has 17 residues. The CDR3 here is CASSDQSIKGVQETQYF. CDR3 coding DNA: TGTGCCAGCAGTGACCAGTCTATAAAGGGGGTCCAAGAGACCCAGTACTTC.

The rearrangement uses TRBV20-1 and TRBJ1-2; D may be TRBD1 (5 bases). V was clipped by 1 base and J by 4 bases, with 13 bases between them. This CDR3 comprises 14 residues. Germline V lookup: CDR1 DFQATT, CDR2 SNEGSKA (reference sequence). The CDR3 coding sequence is TGCAGTGCTAGAGTTCTAGCAGGGTCCTATGGCTACACCTTC. This gives the protein CSARVLAGSYGYTF.

In the case of this clonotype: A read error may produce the germline difference seen at one junction end. The rearrangement links TRBV27 to TRBJ2-1, with D perhaps matching TRBD2 (5 bases). CDR1 is MNHEY and CDR2 is SMNVEV in the germline V gene (reference sequence). The CDR3 is made up of 13 amino acids. The CDR3 nucleotides read TGTGCCAGCAGTATATCAGACTGTCACCTGCGAGGGTTC. Its translation: CASSISDCHLRGF.

This chain links TRBV9 with TRBJ2-2; 7 bases align to TRBD1. Germline loops: CDR1 SGDLS, CDR2 YYNGEE. This CDR3 spans 14 amino acids. J gave up 9 bases and V 0 bases, and 5 bases lay outside the gene matches. The CDR3 sequence is CASSVATGPRELFF. DNA of the CDR3: TGTGCCAGCAGCGTAGCGACAGGGCCCCGGGAGCTGTTTTTT. Using reference TRBV9 and TRBJ2-2 for the parts outside the CDR3, the full variable domain is DSGVTQTPKHLITATGQRVTLRCSPRSGDLSVYWYQQSLDQGLQFLIQYYNGEERAKGNILERFSAQQFPDLHSELNLSSLELGDSALYFCASSVATGPRELFFGEGSRLTVL.

This clonotype was seen more than once but under ten times. The chain links TRBV5-5 to TRBJ2-3; 11 positions agree with TRBD1. Germline V gene data show CDR1 as SGHKS and CDR2 as YYEKEE (reference sequence). V lost 3 bases to trimming and J lost 1 base; unmatched junction nucleotides: 4. This CDR3 has 16 residues. CDR3 DNA sequence: TGTGCCAGCAGCTCGGGGGGACAGGGGGGCACAGATACGCAGTATTTT. Translated, it gives CASSSGGQGGTDTQYF.

This clonotype was counted once. The chain has TRBV7-9 and TRBJ2-7, with 10 bases that match TRBD1. The ends lost 8 bases at V and 3 bases at J; junction bases unmatched: 13. Germline V gene lookup returns CDR1 SEHNR and CDR2 FQNEAQ (reference sequence). The CDR3 covers 16 residues. The CDR3 protein is CASGPRTGGRSYEQYF. The CDR3 DNA sequence: TGTGCCAGCGGACCCCGGACAGGGGGTAGAAGCTACGAGCAGTACTTC.

As DNA, the CDR3 is TGTGCCAGCTCAGCTGATGAGTATGGCTACACCTTC. Protein: CASSADEYGYTF. This rearrangement joins TRBV18 to TRBJ1-2; D remains ambiguous. V was clipped by 5 bases and J by 5 bases, with 9 bases between them. Per germline, CDR1 KGHSH and CDR2 LQKENI. This CDR3 is 12 amino acids long.

This chain links TRBV20-1 with TRBJ1-4, with unresolved D. CDR1 DFQATT and CDR2 SNEGSKA come from the germline V gene (reference sequence). The CDR3 is 14 residues long. V was cut by 3 bases and J by 10 bases, with 18 bases left in between. The CDR3 here is CSASRNQGSGKLFF. CDR3 sequence (DNA): TGCAGTGCTAGTAGGAACCAAGGGAGCGGAAAACTGTTTTTT.

The chain couples TRBV20-1 to TRBJ1-1, with D perhaps TRBD1 (5 bases). With 3 bases removed from V and 0 bases from J, the gap between germline ends came to 11 bases. Germline loops: CDR1 DFQATT, CDR2 SNEGSKA (reference sequence). CDR3 length: 14 residues. The CDR3: CSASPGGLNTEAFF. CDR3 DNA: TGCAGTGCTAGCCCCGGGGGGTTGAACACTGAAGCTTTCTTT.

V and J are TRBV2 and TRBJ1-1, with D unresolved. The CDR3 is 13 residues long. The germline V gene has CDR1 SNHLY and CDR2 FYNNEI. V lost 7 bases, J lost 0 bases, and 9 bases lay in between. In DNA form, the CDR3 reads TGTGCCAGCACCTCTACGGTGAACACTGAAGCTTTCTTT. Protein sequence: CASTSTVNTEAFF.

The J gene is TRBJ2-7, the V gene TRBV5-4, with 8 nucleotides matching TRBD2. V gave up 4 bases and J gave up 0 bases; unmatched junction bases: 6. The germline V gene has CDR1 SGHNT and CDR2 YYREEE (reference sequence). The CDR3 is 15 amino acids. The CDR3 DNA sequence: TGTGCCAGCAGCCGTGTTAGCGGGGACTCCTACGAGCAGTACTTC. Translated: CASSRVSGDSYEQYF.

The chain recombines TRBV6-5 with TRBJ2-2, with 8 bases aligning to TRBD2. The length of the CDR3 is 14 residues. V trimming: 5 bases; J trimming: 2 bases; junction bases outside the gene matches: 1. CDR1 MNHEY and CDR2 SVGAGI come from the germline V gene. The CDR3: CASSIAGNTGELFF. CDR3 bases: TGTGCCAGCAGTATAGCGGGAAACACCGGGGAGCTGTTTTTT.

This clonotype was detected a few times. V is TRBV7-9 and J is TRBJ1-2, with unresolved D. CDR1 SEHNR and CDR2 FQNEAQ come from the germline V gene (reference sequence). V lost 4 bases and J lost 8, with 11 bases in between. The CDR3 has 12 amino acids. The CDR3 region is CASSSPVVGYTF. In DNA form, the CDR3 reads TGTGCCAGCAGCTCGCCAGTGGTGGGCTACACCTTC.

This clonotype was recorded a few times. In DNA form, the CDR3 reads TGTGCCAGCAGTTATCGTCTGTCCGGACAGGGGGCGGCAGATACGCAGTATTTT. It encodes CASSYRLSGQGAADTQYF. The chain couples TRBV6-5 to TRBJ2-3, with 11 bases that match TRBD1. This CDR3 is built from 18 residues. Germline CDR1 is MNHEY and CDR2 is SVGAGI. Losses at the gene ends were 3 bases for V and 4 bases for J; bases not matched to a gene: 12.

The V call is TRBV20-1, the J call TRBJ2-7; D is undetermined. This CDR3 is built from 18 residues. V lost 1 base to trimming and J lost 8 bases, with 30 bases between them. Germline lookup yields CDR1 DFQATT and CDR2 SNEGSKA (reference sequence). The CDR3, as DNA: TGCAGTGCTAGAGTTGGGCTGGATGTCCTACGAAGGCCTTACAAGCAGTACTTC. Protein: CSARVGLDVLRRPYKQYF.

This clonotype has more than one count but fewer than ten. This rearrangement joins TRBV7-8 to TRBJ1-5, with TRBD1 as a possible D gene (5 bases). Between the trimmed V and J ends, which lost 8 bases and 7 bases, there was a span of 18 bases. The V gene's germline CDR1 is SGHVS and CDR2 FQNEAQ. The CDR3 extends over 14 amino acids. The CDR3 DNA follows: TGTGCCAGCGGCCTCGGGCGGGGGAGGCAGCCCCAGCATTTT. It specifies CASGLGRGRQPQHF.

This chain joins TRBV11-2 and TRBJ1-2; no reliable D call. This CDR3 is built from 15 residues. Germline loops: CDR1 SGHAT, CDR2 FQNNGV. V lost 3 bases and J 5 bases, leaving 16 bases between the germline ends. The CDR3 reads CASSFREGPPYGYTF. The CDR3 DNA reads as TGTGCCAGCAGCTTTCGGGAAGGGCCCCCATATGGCTACACCTTC.

A few counts support this clonotype. The rearrangement uses TRBV7-2 and TRBJ2-5; the match to TRBD2 covers 9 bases. Germline assignment: CDR1 SGHTA and CDR2 FQGNSA. The CDR3 contains 16 residues. Trimming removed 6 bases from V and 1 base from J; junction bases left unmatched: 9. The CDR3 reads CASSLSGGRGQETQYF. Written as DNA, the CDR3 is TGTGCCAGCAGTTTAAGCGGGGGGAGGGGCCAAGAGACCCAGTACTTC.

This clonotype was seen only a few times. V gene TRBV2 combines with J gene TRBJ2-2; no firm D call. V lost 4 bases and J lost 4, with 4 bases in between. This CDR3 region has 12 residues. Germline V CDR1 and CDR2: SNHLY, FYNNEI. The CDR3 DNA sequence: TGTGCCAGCAGTGGTGTCACCGGGGAGCTGTTTTTT. Its translation: CASSGVTGELFF.

This clonotype has more than one count but fewer than ten. V is TRBV2 and J is TRBJ2-5, with TRBD2 identical over 7 bases. The CDR3 contains 14 residues. The J segment lost 2 bases and the V segment lost 6 bases, leaving 6 bases of the junction unmatched. Germline V gene sequence: CDR1 SNHLY, CDR2 FYNNEI. Written as DNA, the CDR3 is TGTGCCAGCAGGGGGGGGTCCTATCAAGAGACCCAGTACTTC. Its protein product is CASRGGSYQETQYF.

The table lists this clonotype with a few counts. V usage is TRBV20-1 and J usage is TRBJ2-7, with 9 bases identical to TRBD2. V was clipped by 5 bases and J by 0 bases; unmatched bases: 5. This CDR3 has 14 amino acids. The germline V gene encodes CDR1 DFQATT and CDR2 SNEGSKA (reference sequence). CDR3 protein: CSASPGLASYEQYF. In DNA form, the CDR3 reads TGCAGTGCTTCACCGGGACTAGCCTCCTACGAGCAGTACTTC.

This clonotype occurred many times. V and J are TRBV10-2 and TRBJ2-7; perhaps TRBD1 as D (5 bases). Trimming stripped 3 bases from V and 6 bases from J, with 18 bases between. Germline V gives CDR1 WSHSY, CDR2 SAAADI. The CDR3 runs 15 residues. The CDR3 DNA reads TGCGCCAGCAGTGACACTCAGGGCCCCCTGGGCGAGCAGTACTTC. Protein product: CASSDTQGPLGEQYF.

The chain has TRBV10-3 and TRBJ2-5; 15 nucleotides agree with TRBD2. The CDR3 totals 18 residues. The germline CDR1 and CDR2 sequences are ENHRY and SYGVKD. J lost 1 base, V lost 4 bases, and 7 bases had no gene match. CDR3 nucleotides: TGTGCCATCAGTGCACCGGGACTAGCGGGAGGAAGCCAAGAGACCCAGTACTTC. Translated, it gives CAISAPGLAGGSQETQYF.

Many counts were recorded for this clonotype. This chain connects TRBV24-1 to TRBJ2-2, with TRBD2 matching 8 bases. The CDR3 covers 15 residues. Trimming removed 6 bases from V and 3 bases from J; junction bases left unmatched: 5. Looked up from germline, CDR1 is KGHDR and CDR2 is SFDVKD. The CDR3 spells CATSPGTRDTGELFF. In DNA, the CDR3 is TGTGCCACCAGTCCCGGGACTAGGGACACCGGGGAGCTGTTTTTT.

The rearrangement links TRBV3-1 to TRBJ2-4, with D perhaps matching TRBD1 (5 bases). Germline loops: CDR1 LGHDT, CDR2 YNNKEL (reference sequence). The CDR3 has 15 amino acids. V was shortened by 4 bases and J by 0 bases, with 10 bases between the two germline ends. The CDR3 DNA is TGTGCCAGCAGCCGATCGACAGTAGCCAAAAACATTCAGTACTTC. Its translation: CASSRSTVAKNIQYF.

This chain joins TRBV7-9 and TRBJ2-1, with D unresolved. Trimming took off 2 bases at V and 5 bases at J, with 7 bases between the two ends. This CDR3 is 13 amino acids long. CDR1 is SEHNR, CDR2 FQNEAQ, per germline (reference sequence). This CDR3 reads CASSLSYNNEQFF. CDR3 in DNA: TGTGCCAGCAGCTTATCTTACAACAATGAGCAGTTCTTC.